This T cell receptor (beta chain) was captured in a study of cytomegalovirus exposure and HLA in healthy donors. The PCR was carried out with 60 Vbeta primers and 13 Jbeta primers. Measured with immunoSEQ multiplex PCR; TCRdb has only the in-frame clones, and not every one. Of approximately 140,000 clones listed, around 65% were seen once; the top ten hold around 1.8%. V lost 4 bases to trimming and J lost 1 base, with 14 bases between them. Germline CDR1 SGHNT, CDR2 YYREEE (reference sequence). The CDR3 has 15 residues. Sequencing was performed on PBMCs. The rearrangement uses TRBV5-4 and TRBJ1-1, with D uncertain. This TCR derives from a male donor in good health and CMV-seronegative. The CDR3 loop reads CASSIDPRENTEAFF. The CDR3 region has the DNA TGTGCCAGCAGCATCGACCCCCGGGAGAACACTGAAGCTTTCTTT.